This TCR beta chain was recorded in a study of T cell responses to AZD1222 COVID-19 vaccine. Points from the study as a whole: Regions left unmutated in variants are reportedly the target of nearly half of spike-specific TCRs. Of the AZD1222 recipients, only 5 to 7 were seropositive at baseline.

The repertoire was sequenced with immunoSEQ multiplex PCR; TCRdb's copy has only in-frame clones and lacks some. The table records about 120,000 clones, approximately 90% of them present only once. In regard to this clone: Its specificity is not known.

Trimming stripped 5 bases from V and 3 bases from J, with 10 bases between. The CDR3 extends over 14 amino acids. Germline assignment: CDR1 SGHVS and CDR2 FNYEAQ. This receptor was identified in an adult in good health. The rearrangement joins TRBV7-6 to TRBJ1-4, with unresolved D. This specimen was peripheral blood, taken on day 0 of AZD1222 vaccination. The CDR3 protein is CASSTGGSNEKLFF. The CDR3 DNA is TGTGCCAGCAGCACCGGTGGTTCTAATGAAAAACTGTTTTTT.